This TCR beta chain was recorded in a study of cytomegalovirus exposure and HLA in healthy donors. Study information: There were around 100 million unique TCR beta sequences, drawn from approximately 180 million T cells, in an earlier analysis. Whole-study results and caveats: Among the most significant clusters, several appeared linked to common viral pathogens in a later analysis. TCR association rates varied by HLA locus in a later analysis, with DRB1 highest and HLA-C lowest. It was taken for granted in presence/absence analyses that sequencing depth across donors was roughly uniform.

With 60 Vbeta and 13 Jbeta primers, the PCR was carried out. Profiling relied on immunoSEQ multiplex PCR, and the TCRdb table lists in-frame clones only, not all of them. The table records some 150,000 clones, approximately 80% of them present only once. The V end was cut by 2 bases, the J end by 5 bases, with 12 bases between. CDR1 is MNHNY and CDR2 is SVGAGI in the germline V gene (reference sequence). CDR3 length equals 14 residues. On this clone itself: Its antigen is not known.

The sequence came from a man between 25 and 39 years old in good health and CMV-seropositive. The V call is TRBV6-6, the J call TRBJ1-1, with D perhaps matching TRBD1 (5 bases). The source material was PBMCs. This CDR3 is CASSYEPHRTEAFF. CDR3 sequence (DNA): TGTGCCAGCAGTTACGAACCCCACAGGACTGAAGCTTTCTTT.